These 14 T cell receptor beta chains were all obtained from the same sample, sequenced in a study of T-cell reconstitution after alpha-beta-depleted transplantation in children. Unique molecular identifiers were built into the TCRbeta library. TCRdb recomputed calls from the PCR reads with MiXCR, one row per CDR3 protein. The data show 490,000 or so distinct CDR3 sequences, under 15% seen once. This sample comprised PBMCs from the stem cell graft donor, obtained from the stem cell graft. The receptors come from a human donor who donated a stem cell graft to a child with combined immunodeficiency.

The chain has TRBV30 and TRBJ2-1; the D is unclear. CDR3 length: 13 amino acids. From germline, CDR1 is GTSNPN and CDR2 SVGIG (reference sequence). The V and J ends lost 0 bases and 7 bases respectively, with 10 bases between them. CDR3 coding DNA: TGTGCCTGGAGTGTACGTCCGGGTAATGAGCAGTTCTTC. It encodes CAWSVRPGNEQFF. Combining the CDR3 with reference TRBV30 and TRBJ2-1 gives the whole variable domain SQTIHQWPATLVQPVGSPLSLECTVEGTSNPNLYWYRQAAGRGLQLLFYSVGIGQISSEVPQNLSASRPQDRQFILSSKKLLLSDSGFYLCAWSVRPGNEQFFGPGTRLTVL.

This clonotype was counted ten times or more. This rearrangement joins TRBV29-1 to TRBJ2-3, with 7 bases that match TRBD1. V trimming: 7 bases; J trimming: 4 bases; junction bases outside the gene matches: 8. This CDR3 contains 13 residues. CDR1 is SQVTM and CDR2 is ANQGSEA in the germline V gene. This CDR3 reads CSADRVRPDTQYF. The DNA for the CDR3 is TGCAGCGCCGACAGGGTCCGTCCAGATACGCAGTATTTT.

This clonotype was seen ten or more times. The chain has TRBV5-1 and TRBJ2-1; 10 bases align to TRBD2. Germline V gives CDR1 SGHRS, CDR2 YFSETQ. The CDR3 runs 18 residues. With V trimmed by 2 bases and J by 7 bases, 15 bases remained unmatched. This CDR3 reads CASSLGTSVWGLKNEQFF. The CDR3 DNA is TGCGCCAGCAGCTTAGGGACTAGCGTTTGGGGACTCAAGAATGAGCAGTTCTTC.

This clonotype has ten or more counts. At one end the junction does not follow the germline gene, possibly because of a read error. The chain recombines TRBV7-2 with TRBJ2-1; TRBD1 is a possible D gene (6 bases). CDR1 is SGHTA, CDR2 FQGNSA, per germline. CDR3 size: 15 residues. The CDR3 coding sequence is TGTGCCAGCAGCTTAGGGCGGCATCGGGACAACGAGCAGTTCTTC. It translates to CASSLGRHRDNEQFF.

This clonotype occurred a few times. The rearrangement uses TRBV4-3 and TRBJ2-7; 9 bases are a match to TRBD1. Germline V gives CDR1 LGHNA, CDR2 YSLEER. V dropped 6 bases and J dropped 4; count of bases not matched to a gene: 25. The CDR3 totals 20 residues. CDR3 protein: CASSRTLIRQGDTLPYEQYF. In DNA, the CDR3 is TGCGCCAGCAGTCGGACACTAATTCGACAGGGGGACACGTTGCCGTACGAGCAGTACTTC.

This clonotype was counted once. The V and J genes are TRBV11-3 and TRBJ2-7; 9 bases agree with TRBD2. Germline V lookup: CDR1 SGHNT, CDR2 YENEEA. The CDR3 consists of 15 residues. The V gene end was trimmed by 2 bases and the J gene end by 4 bases; junction bases not matched to a gene: 6. The CDR3 loop reads CASSLRRLADYEQYF. CDR3 nucleotide sequence: TGTGCCAGCAGCTTAAGGAGACTAGCGGATTACGAGCAGTACTTC.

The chain links TRBV15 to TRBJ2-3; TRBD2 matches at 7 bases. The germline gives CDR1 LNHNV, CDR2 YYDKDF (reference sequence). V was pared by 1 base and J by 6 bases, with 4 bases of the junction left unmatched. CDR3 length equals 14 residues. The CDR3 loop reads CATSRVGGEDTQYF. CDR3 nucleotide sequence: TGTGCCACCAGCAGAGTGGGAGGGGAGGATACGCAGTATTTT.

On this clonotype: One end of the junction fails to match germline, which may point to a read error. This sequence joins TRBV3-1 and TRBJ2-2; the D call may be TRBD1 or TRBD2 (5 bases each). This CDR3 is 12 amino acids long. Germline V gene data show CDR1 as LGHDT and CDR2 as YNNKEL (reference sequence). CDR3 region: CASSLDNGALFF. Here the CDR3 DNA reads TGTGCCAGCAGCCTAGATAACGGGGCGCTGTTTTTT.

The chain couples TRBV4-3 to TRBJ1-3, with D possibly TRBD1 on 5 matching bases. Per the germline V gene, CDR1 is LGHNA and CDR2 is YSLEER. V lost 2 bases and J lost 1, with 12 bases in between. This CDR3 is 16 amino acids long. CDR3: CASSQFREQSGNTIYF. In DNA, the CDR3 is TGCGCCAGCAGCCAATTCAGGGAACAATCTGGAAACACCATATATTTT.

The chain recombines TRBV12-5 with TRBJ2-7; TRBD1 aligns across 8 bases. This CDR3 comprises 14 residues. J lost 0 bases, V lost 6 bases, and 4 bases had no gene match. Germline V gives CDR1 LGHNT, CDR2 FRNRAP. The CDR3, as DNA: TGTGCTAGTGGGGGGACAGGTAGCTCCTACGAGCAGTACTTC. Amino acid sequence: CASGGTGSSYEQYF.

The V and J genes are TRBV12-3 or TRBV12-4 and TRBJ2-5; D call uncertain. V was pared by 2 bases and J by 5 bases, with 6 bases between. The CDR3 spans 12 residues. The CDR3 spells CASSLNGETQYF. The CDR3 DNA follows: TGTGCCAGCAGTTTAAACGGGGAGACCCAGTACTTC.

The chain couples TRBV2 to TRBJ2-1; D might be TRBD2 (5 bases). Germline assignment: CDR1 SNHLY and CDR2 FYNNEI. The CDR3 is made up of 13 amino acids. The V end lost 8 bases, the J end lost 7 bases, and 15 bases lay between the germline ends. Here the CDR3 reads CASRLALLNEQFF. The CDR3 coding sequence is TGTGCCAGCCGGCTAGCTCTCTTGAATGAGCAGTTCTTC.

In its sample, this clonotype was seen a few times. The chain is built from TRBV30 and TRBJ1-1, with TRBD1 as a possible D gene (6 bases). Germline V gene sequence: CDR1 GTSNPN, CDR2 SVGIG (reference sequence). The CDR3 sequence is 15 residues long. The V and J ends lost 2 bases and 1 base respectively, with 14 bases between them. This CDR3 is CAWSKGDRRNTEAFF. The CDR3 DNA reads TGTGCCTGGAGTAAGGGGGACCGTAGGAACACTGAAGCTTTCTTT.

This clonotype was observed a handful of times. The chain joins TRBV6-5 to TRBJ2-1; D tentatively fits TRBD1 or TRBD2 (6 bases each). CDR3 size: 15 residues. Germline lookup yields CDR1 MNHEY and CDR2 SVGAGI. Trimming cost V 2 bases and J 7 bases, with 15 bases left between them. Written as DNA, the CDR3 is TGTGCCAGCAGTTACCTTTTTCAGGGGACTAATGAGCAGTTCTTC. Residues: CASSYLFQGTNEQFF.